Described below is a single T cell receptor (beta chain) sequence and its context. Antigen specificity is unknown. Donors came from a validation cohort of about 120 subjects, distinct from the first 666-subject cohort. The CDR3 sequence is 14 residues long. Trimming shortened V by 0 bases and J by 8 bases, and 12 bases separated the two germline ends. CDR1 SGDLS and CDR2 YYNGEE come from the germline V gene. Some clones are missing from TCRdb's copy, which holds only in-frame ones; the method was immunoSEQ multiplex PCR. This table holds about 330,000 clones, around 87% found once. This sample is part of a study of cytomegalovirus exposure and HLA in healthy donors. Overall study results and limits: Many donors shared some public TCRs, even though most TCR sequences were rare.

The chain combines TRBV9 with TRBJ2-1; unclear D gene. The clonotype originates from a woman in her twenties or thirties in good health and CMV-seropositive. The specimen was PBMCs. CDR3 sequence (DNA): TGTGCCAGCAGCGTAGCTCCGTACTCCTATGAGCAGTTCTTC. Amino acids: CASSVAPYSYEQFF.